These 29 T cell receptor beta chains came from one sample sequenced in a study of blood T cell repertoires in COVID-19. TCRdb keeps only in-frame clones here, not all; method: immunoSEQ multiplex PCR. The table has 140,000 to 150,000 clones, approximately 86% seen once. The sample taken for sequencing was peripheral blood. The receptors come from a woman in her forties or fifties with acute or convalescent COVID-19.

The chain recombines TRBV19 with TRBJ2-1; possible D gene TRBD2, 6 bases. Germline CDR1 and CDR2: LNHDA and SQIVND (reference sequence). V was pared by 3 bases and J by 0 bases, with 9 bases between. The CDR3 extends over 15 amino acids. The DNA of the CDR3 is TGTGCCAGTAGTATGGAGGGAAGCTCCTACAATGAGCAGTTCTTC. Its translation: CASSMEGSSYNEQFF.

This clone was detected only once. The chain carries TRBV3-1 (or the pseudogene TRBV3-2) and TRBJ1-2, with 7 positions matching TRBD1. V was clipped by 0 bases and J by 5 bases; unmatched bases: 6. Germline V CDR1 and CDR2: LGHDT, YNNKEL (reference sequence). The CDR3 consists of 15 residues. The CDR3 coding sequence is TGTGCCAGCAGCCAAGACAGGGGGAGTGGATATGGCTACACCTTC. Translating gives CASSQDRGSGYGYTF.

The rearrangement uses TRBV10-3 and TRBJ1-2, with 10 bases lining up with TRBD1. The CDR3 covers 17 residues. Germline V CDR1 and CDR2: ENHRY, SYGVKD. V lost 0 bases and J lost 4; bases outside the gene matches: 8. CDR3 amino acids: CAISESFMRDRGYGYTF. In nucleotides, the CDR3 is TGTGCCATCAGTGAGTCCTTTATGAGGGACAGGGGCTATGGCTACACCTTC.

V usage is TRBV6-4 and J usage is TRBJ2-1; D uncertain. CDR3 length: 13 amino acids. The V gene's germline CDR1 is MRHNA and CDR2 SNTAGT. V lost 8 bases to trimming and J lost 3 bases, with 11 bases between them. The CDR3 region has the DNA TGTGCCAGCTCTCGCGGATTCTACAATGAGCAGTTCTTC. Translation: CASSRGFYNEQFF.

The count of this clone is one. J is TRBJ2-1 and V is TRBV5-1; maybe TRBD2 (6 bases). In germline, CDR1 is SGHRS, CDR2 YFSETQ. V gave up 5 bases and J gave up 16 bases, with 19 bases separating them. The CDR3 covers 12 residues. CDR3: CASSWDGEVVFF. CDR3 sequence (DNA): TGCGCCAGCAGTTGGGACGGGGAGGTCGTCTTCTTC.

The sample holds one count of this clone. The CDR3 loop is CASSWGQDDTTEAFF. The CDR3 DNA follows: TGCGCCAGCAGCTGGGGACAGGACGACACCACTGAAGCTTTCTTT. The V call is TRBV5-1, the J call TRBJ1-1, with TRBD1 identical over 8 bases. J lost 4 bases, V lost 3 bases, and 8 bases had no gene match. This CDR3 has 15 residues. CDR1 and CDR2 (germline): SGHRS, YFSETQ.

V usage is TRBV4-2 and J usage is TRBJ2-4; 8 nucleotides align to TRBD1. Losses at the gene ends were 0 bases for V and 5 bases for J; bases not matched to a gene: 3. The CDR3 is 15 amino acids. Looked up from germline, CDR1 is LGHNA and CDR2 is YNFKEQ. This CDR3 is CASSQEGQGENIQYF. For the CDR3, the DNA is TGTGCCAGCAGCCAAGAAGGACAGGGCGAAAACATTCAGTACTTC.

The gene calls are TRBV15 and TRBJ2-3; 9 nucleotides agree with TRBD2. The germline V gene has CDR1 LNHNV and CDR2 YYDKDF (reference sequence). This CDR3 is 15 amino acids long. The ends lost 3 bases at V and 7 bases at J; junction bases unmatched: 8. The CDR3 loop reads CATSSAGTSFHTQYF. Written as DNA, the CDR3 is TGTGCCACCAGCAGTGCCGGGACTAGCTTCCATACGCAGTATTTT.

V and J are TRBV19 and TRBJ1-2; 9 positions match TRBD1. The CDR3 extends over 11 amino acids. The germline CDR1 and CDR2 sequences are LNHDA and SQIVND (reference sequence). V lost 10 bases to trimming and J lost 6 bases; unmatched junction nucleotides: 3. Here the CDR3 DNA reads TGTGCCATCCGGGACAGGGATGGCTACACCTTC. Its protein product is CAIRDRDGYTF.

This clone was detected once. The V call is TRBV30, the J call TRBJ2-7, with 8 bases aligning to TRBD1. There are 12 residues in the CDR3. Germline V gene data show CDR1 as GTSNPN and CDR2 as SVGIG (reference sequence). Losses at the gene ends were 5 bases for V and 5 bases for J; bases not matched to a gene: 5. CDR3 nucleotides: TGTGCCTGGGCACAGGGGGTCCACGAGCAGTACTTC. Amino acids: CAWAQGVHEQYF.

This clone was seen a few times. The rearrangement uses TRBV10-3 and TRBJ2-1; 12 bases are shared with TRBD2. The trim removed 3 bases at V and 5 bases at J, leaving 8 bases unmatched. CDR3 size: 17 residues. Germline V lookup: CDR1 ENHRY, CDR2 SYGVKD. CDR3 DNA: TGTGCCATCAGTGATCCTCTAGCGGGGGGGCCCCACAATGAGCAGTTCTTC. It yields the protein CAISDPLAGGPHNEQFF.

The chain employs TRBV10-3 and TRBJ1-2, with TRBD1 as a possible D gene (6 bases). Germline V gene data show CDR1 as ENHRY and CDR2 as SYGVKD. The CDR3 consists of 16 residues. V was pared by 8 bases and J by 1 base, with 20 bases between. CDR3 protein: CAIATGTLLFNYGYTF. The CDR3, as DNA: TGTGCCATCGCCACCGGGACACTCTTATTTAACTATGGCTACACCTTC.

The CDR3: CASSLVDSGRGGSQYF. The DNA for the CDR3 is TGTGCCAGCAGCTTGGTGGATAGCGGGAGGGGCGGGTCCCAGTACTTC. The chain couples TRBV5-6 to TRBJ2-5, with TRBD2 matching 11 bases. The CDR3 is made up of 16 amino acids. CDR1 SGHDT and CDR2 YYEEEE come from the germline V gene. Trimming removed 0 bases from V and 9 bases from J; junction bases left unmatched: 10.

The table lists this clone with a count of one. The chain links TRBV5-1 to TRBJ2-5; TRBD2 matches 8 bases. Germline CDR1 is SGHRS and CDR2 is YFSETQ. The CDR3 contains 14 residues. After removal of 0 bases from V and 7 bases from J, the junction contained 5 bases not matched to a gene. The CDR3 bases are TGCGCCAGCAGCTTGGACGGGGCGGGAGGGACCCAGTACTTC. This codes for CASSLDGAGGTQYF.

This chain connects TRBV5-4 to TRBJ1-6; tentative D call: TRBD1 (6 bases). The CDR3 consists of 15 residues. The germline V and J ends were trimmed by 4 bases and 2 bases, with 10 bases remaining between them. Germline V gene sequence: CDR1 SGHNT, CDR2 YYREEE (reference sequence). In DNA, the CDR3 is TGTGCCAGCAGCCCGGACAGCCCCTATAATTCACCCCTCCACTTT. Amino acid sequence: CASSPDSPYNSPLHF. Full variable domain (missing parts from reference TRBV5-4 and TRBJ1-6): ETGVTQSPTHLIKTRGQQVTLRCSSQSGHNTVSWYQQALGQGPQFIFQYYREEENGRGNFPPRFSGLQFPNYSSELNVNALELDDSALYLCASSPDSPYNSPLHFGNGTRLTVT.

This clone was seen a few times. This CDR3 is CASSQARTATDTQYF. DNA for the CDR3: TGTGCCAGCAGCCAAGCACGGACAGCCACAGATACGCAGTATTTT. The chain joins TRBV3-1 (or the pseudogene TRBV3-2) to TRBJ2-3, with D maybe TRBD1 (6 bases). V lost 1 base to trimming and J lost 2 bases, with 10 bases between them. In germline, CDR1 is LGHDT, CDR2 YNNKEL (reference sequence). The CDR3 runs 15 residues.

This clone is a singleton in its sample. This sequence joins TRBV5-1 and TRBJ1-2; 8 positions agree with TRBD1. Germline V lookup: CDR1 SGHRS, CDR2 YFSETQ. This CDR3 spans 14 amino acids. With V trimmed by 4 bases and J by 4 bases, 6 bases remained unmatched. CDR3 in DNA: TGCGCCAGCAGCATAGACAGGGGCGGCTATGGCTACACCTTC. Translation gives CASSIDRGGYGYTF.

This chain uses TRBV30 with TRBJ2-2, with 9 bases lining up with TRBD1. After removal of 2 bases from V and 7 bases from J, the junction contained 5 bases not matched to a gene. CDR3 size: 14 residues. CDR1 GTSNPN and CDR2 SVGIG come from the germline V gene (reference sequence). The CDR3 sequence is CAWSLQGANGELFF. CDR3 coding DNA: TGTGCCTGGAGTTTACAGGGGGCGAACGGGGAGCTGTTTTTT.

The chain employs TRBV6-5 and TRBJ2-3; 10 bases are shared with TRBD1. Trimming at V came to 5 bases and at J to 2 bases, leaving 4 bases not matched to a gene. The germline gives CDR1 MNHEY, CDR2 SVGAGI. CDR3 length: 15 amino acids. The CDR3 nucleotides are TGTGCCAGCAGTAGGGACAGGGGCCCCACAGATACGCAGTATTTT. Translation gives CASSRDRGPTDTQYF.

This clone has only one observation. The chain joins TRBV7-3 to TRBJ2-1; the match to TRBD2 covers 10 bases. CDR3 length equals 16 residues. The germline V gene has CDR1 SGHTA and CDR2 FQGTGA. The V segment lost 0 bases and the J segment 4 bases; nucleotides outside the gene matches: 3. CDR3 residues: CASSLTSGGTYNEQFF. The CDR3 DNA sequence: TGTGCCAGCAGCTTAACTAGCGGGGGGACTTACAATGAGCAGTTCTTC. Supplemented by reference TRBV7-3 and TRBJ2-1, the full variable domain reads GAGVSQTPSNKVTEKGKYVELRCDPISGHTALYWYRQSLGQGPEFLIYFQGTGAADDSGLPNDRFFAVRPEGSVSTLKIQRTERGDSAVYLCASSLTSGGTYNEQFFGPGTRLTVL.

This clone is a singleton in its sample. CDR3 in amino acids: CASSFRFGTSGSNEQYF. As DNA, the CDR3 is TGCGCCAGCAGCTTTAGGTTTGGGACTAGCGGGAGCAACGAGCAGTACTTC. The gene calls are TRBV5-1 and TRBJ2-7, with 14 bases that match TRBD2. After removal of 2 bases from V and 5 bases from J, the junction contained 9 bases not matched to a gene. CDR3 length: 17 amino acids. Germline V gene sequence: CDR1 SGHRS, CDR2 YFSETQ.

This chain links TRBV7-9 with TRBJ2-5; 7 nucleotides line up with TRBD2. After removal of 2 bases from V and 5 bases from J, the junction contained 14 bases not matched to a gene. From germline, CDR1 is SEHNR and CDR2 FQNEAQ (reference sequence). The CDR3 sequence is 17 residues long. The CDR3 DNA is TGTGCCAGCAGCTTATGGCCTCTAGGCGGGGGTTGGGAGACCCAGTACTTC. This translates into CASSLWPLGGGWETQYF.

The genes are TRBV7-8 and TRBJ1-4; 9 bases line up with TRBD1. With V trimmed by 3 bases and J by 0 bases, 8 bases remained unmatched. The CDR3 totals 18 residues. In germline, CDR1 is SGHVS, CDR2 FQNEAQ. In DNA, the CDR3 is TGTGCCAGCAGCTTCGGGACAGGGACTGTCGCAACTAATGAAAAACTGTTTTTT. It codes for CASSFGTGTVATNEKLFF.

The chain uses TRBV5-5 and TRBJ2-1, with 8 bases matching TRBD2. Germline CDR1 is SGHKS and CDR2 is YYEKEE (reference sequence). V gave up 2 bases and J gave up 4 bases; unmatched junction bases: 5. The CDR3 covers 15 residues. The CDR3 loop reads CASSFRSGGYNEQFF. The CDR3 DNA reads as TGTGCCAGCAGCTTTCGGTCGGGGGGGTACAATGAGCAGTTCTTC.

The genes are TRBV11-2 and TRBJ2-7; 7 nucleotides match TRBD2. This CDR3 comprises 15 residues. Germline V CDR1 and CDR2: SGHAT, FQNNGV. V dropped 1 base and J dropped 1; count of bases not matched to a gene: 4. The CDR3 protein is CASSLVGTTSYEQYF. DNA for the CDR3: TGTGCCAGCAGCTTAGTGGGGACTACGTCCTACGAGCAGTACTTC.

The chain carries TRBV5-1 and TRBJ1-1; 9 bases are shared with TRBD1. V lost 3 bases to trimming and J lost 10 bases; unmatched junction nucleotides: 13. The CDR3 consists of 15 residues. CDR1 is SGHRS and CDR2 is YFSETQ in the germline V gene. The CDR3 loop is CASSSGRGQGISAFF. Here the CDR3 DNA reads TGCGCCAGCAGCTCGGGACGAGGACAGGGGATATCAGCTTTCTTT. Full variable domain (remainder filled in from reference TRBV5-1 and TRBJ1-1): KAGVTQTPRYLIKTRGQQVTLSCSPISGHRSVSWYQQTPGQGLQFLFEYFSETQRNKGNFPGRFSGRQFSNSRSEMNVSTLELGDSALYLCASSSGRGQGISAFFGQGTRLTVV.

The CDR3 loop is CASSYEGGLTGELFF. In DNA, the CDR3 is TGTGCCAGCAGTTACGAGGGAGGCCTCACCGGGGAGCTGTTTTTT. This chain uses TRBV6-5 with TRBJ2-2; D might be TRBD2 (6 bases). Germline V CDR1 and CDR2: MNHEY, SVGAGI. V was pared by 2 bases and J by 4 bases, with 11 bases between. The CDR3 length is 15 residues.

The chain employs TRBV27 and TRBJ1-5, with D possibly being TRBD1 (6 bases). The length of the CDR3 is 15 residues. Germline-derived CDR1 and CDR2 are MNHEY and SMNVEV (reference sequence). Trimming left V 7 bases short and J 1 base short, with 14 bases between. CDR3 coding DNA: TGTGCCAGCACCAGAACCAGGGGAAGCAATCAGCCCCAGCATTTT. Its translation: CASTRTRGSNQPQHF.

In regard to this clone: Sequence at one end of the junction differs from germline and may be a read error. The chain uses TRBV3-1 (or the pseudogene TRBV3-2) and TRBJ2-5, with 7 bases fitting TRBD2. CDR1 and CDR2 (germline): LGHDT, YNNKEL (reference sequence). The length of the CDR3 is 11 residues. The chain's CDR3 is CASSQERGVNF. The CDR3 DNA is TGTGCCAGCAGCCAAGAACGGGGGGTTAACTTC.